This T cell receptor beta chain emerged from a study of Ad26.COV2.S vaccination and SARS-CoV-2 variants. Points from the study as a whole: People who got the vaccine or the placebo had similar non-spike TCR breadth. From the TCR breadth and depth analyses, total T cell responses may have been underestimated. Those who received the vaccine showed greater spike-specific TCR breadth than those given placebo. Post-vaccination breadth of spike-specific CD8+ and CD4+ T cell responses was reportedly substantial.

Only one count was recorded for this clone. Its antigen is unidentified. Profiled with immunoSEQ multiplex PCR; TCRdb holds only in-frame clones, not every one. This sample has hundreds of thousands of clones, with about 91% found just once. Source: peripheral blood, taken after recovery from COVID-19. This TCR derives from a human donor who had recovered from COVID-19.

The CDR3 sequence is CASRGSGNTIYF. The CDR3 coding sequence is TGTGCCAGCAGAGGTTCTGGAAACACCATATATTTT. The V gene is TRBV9, the J gene TRBJ1-3; D call uncertain. Germline V lookup: CDR1 SGDLS, CDR2 YYNGEE. The CDR3 is 12 residues long. The ends were cut back, 5 bases at V and 1 base at J, with 4 bases in the middle.